One and the same sample provided the 27 T cell receptor beta chains below, sequenced in a study of blood T cell repertoires in COVID-19. Clones were read by immunoSEQ multiplex PCR, and TCRdb kept only the in-frame ones, dropping some. Altogether over 250,000 clones are present, 85% to 90% being singletons, with the ten largest covering 13%. Sequencing was performed on peripheral blood. The source of these receptors is a human donor in a cohort sampled during active COVID-19.

This chain links TRBV7-8 with TRBJ2-1; TRBD1 matches 7 bases. V lost 5 bases and J lost 14; bases outside the gene matches: 12. Germline CDR1 is SGHVS and CDR2 is FQNEAQ. This CDR3 is built from 13 residues. CDR3 sequence reads: CASSLGGHIEEFF. CDR3 DNA: TGTGCCAGCAGCCTAGGGGGCCATATAGAGGAGTTCTTC. Drawing the rest from reference TRBV7-8 and TRBJ2-1, the complete variable domain is GAGVSQSPRYKVAKRGQDVALRCDPISGHVSLFWYQQALGQGPEFLTYFQNEAQLDKSGLPSDRFFAERPEGSVSTLKIQRTQQEDSAVYLCASSLGGHIEEFFGPGTRLTVL.

The chain couples TRBV30 to TRBJ1-5; D gene unclear. The CDR3 covers 14 residues. V was shortened by 2 bases and J by 7 bases, with 15 bases between the two germline ends. Per the germline V gene, CDR1 is GTSNPN and CDR2 is SVGIG (reference sequence). DNA of the CDR3: TGTGCCTGGAGTTCAGGAACGTCGTTCCAGCCCCAGCATTTT. It is translated as CAWSSGTSFQPQHF. The full variable domain, with the rest looked up from reference TRBV30 and TRBJ1-5, is SQTIHQWPATLVQPVGSPLSLECTVEGTSNPNLYWYRQAAGRGLQLLFYSVGIGQISSEVPQNLSASRPQDRQFILSSKKLLLSDSGFYLCAWSSGTSFQPQHFGDGTRLSIL.

J is TRBJ1-3 and V is TRBV12-3 or TRBV12-4, with D unresolved. V lost 8 bases, J lost 3 bases, and 11 bases lay in between. The CDR3 runs 13 residues. The CDR3 nucleotides read TGTGCCAGCCGCTTTAGTGGTGGAAACACCATATATTTT. Protein product: CASRFSGGNTIYF.

The chain couples TRBV7-2 to TRBJ2-1; possible D gene TRBD2, 6 bases. Between the trimmed V and J ends, which lost 3 bases and 7 bases, there was a span of 16 bases. Germline loops: CDR1 SGHTA, CDR2 FQGNSA. This CDR3 contains 15 residues. CDR3 protein: CASSFGTARGNEQFF. CDR3 sequence (DNA): TGTGCCAGCAGCTTTGGCACGGCCCGGGGGAATGAGCAGTTCTTC. The full variable domain, rest sourced from reference TRBV7-2 and TRBJ2-1, is GAGVSQSPSNKVTEKGKDVELRCDPISGHTALYWYRQSLGQGLEFLIYFQGNSAPDKSGLPSDRFSAERTGGSVSTLTIQRTQQEDSAVYLCASSFGTARGNEQFFGPGTRLTVL.

The chain links TRBV5-1 to TRBJ2-2; TRBD1 matches 10 bases. Germline V CDR1 and CDR2: SGHRS, YFSETQ. V gave up 8 bases and J gave up 6 bases; unmatched junction bases: 4. The CDR3 has 13 residues. CDR3 protein: CASRTGGAGELFF. The CDR3 DNA reads TGCGCCAGTCGGACAGGGGGTGCCGGGGAGCTGTTTTTT.

The genes are TRBV2 and TRBJ2-3; TRBD1 is a possible D gene (5 bases). Looked up from germline, CDR1 is SNHLY and CDR2 is FYNNEI. V was cut by 7 bases and J by 2 bases, with 10 bases left in between. This CDR3 is 13 amino acids long. Written as DNA, the CDR3 is TGTGCCAGCAAATTGGACATCACAGATACGCAGTATTTT. It encodes CASKLDITDTQYF.

This chain joins TRBV27 and TRBJ2-3; 7 bases map to TRBD2. J was trimmed by 3 bases and V by 2 bases; bases with no gene match: 11. Germline V CDR1 and CDR2: MNHEY, SMNVEV (reference sequence). The CDR3 extends over 17 amino acids. CDR3 bases: TGTGCCAGCAGTTTAGAGGGAGGGCCTTCGGTGACAGATACGCAGTATTTT. Protein: CASSLEGGPSVTDTQYF.

The chain is built from TRBV2 and TRBJ1-2, with D possibly being TRBD1 (6 bases). Germline V gene lookup returns CDR1 SNHLY and CDR2 FYNNEI. This CDR3 has 14 amino acids. Trimming shortened V by 6 bases and J by 4 bases, and 15 bases separated the two germline ends. The CDR3 protein is CASRYQGSSYGYTF. CDR3 in DNA: TGTGCCAGCAGGTATCAGGGGTCCTCCTATGGCTACACCTTC.

CDR3 sequence: CASLAGDYNSPLHF. For the CDR3, the DNA is TGTGCCAGCCTGGCAGGTGACTATAATTCACCCCTCCACTTT. V and J are TRBV2 and TRBJ1-6; D gene ambiguous. V lost 8 bases, J lost 3 bases, and 11 bases lay in between. This CDR3 is 14 amino acids long. Germline values: CDR1 SNHLY, CDR2 FYNNEI.

V is TRBV6-5 and J is TRBJ1-1, with TRBD1 matching 9 bases. Germline V lookup: CDR1 MNHEY, CDR2 SVGAGI. The CDR3 is 15 residues long. V dropped 2 bases and J dropped 0; count of bases not matched to a gene: 1. CDR3 sequence (DNA): TGTGCCAGCAGTTACGGGACAGGGATGAACACTGAAGCTTTCTTT. This translates into CASSYGTGMNTEAFF.

The chain has TRBV5-4 and TRBJ2-1, with TRBD2 identical over 7 bases. The V gene's germline CDR1 is SGHNT and CDR2 YYREEE (reference sequence). CDR3 length equals 16 residues. V dropped 0 bases and J dropped 4; count of bases not matched to a gene: 7. The CDR3 bases are TGTGCCAGCAGCTTGGAAGAGGGAGGGCCTTACAATGAGCAGTTCTTC. Encoded protein: CASSLEEGGPYNEQFF.

The sample holds one count of this clone. The rearrangement uses TRBV5-1 and TRBJ1-1, with 7 bases identical to TRBD1. The CDR3 runs 15 residues. The J segment lost 1 base and the V segment lost 4 bases, leaving 7 bases of the junction unmatched. Germline loops: CDR1 SGHRS, CDR2 YFSETQ. This CDR3 reads CASSAQGNRNTEAFF. The DNA of the CDR3 is TGCGCCAGCAGCGCACAGGGGAATCGGAACACTGAAGCTTTCTTT.

The chain recombines TRBV28 with TRBJ2-7; perhaps TRBD1 as D (6 bases). The V gene lost 5 bases and the J gene lost 5 bases, with 19 bases spanning the gap. CDR1 is MDHEN and CDR2 is SYDVKM in the germline V gene. The CDR3 covers 15 residues. The CDR3 nucleotides are TGTGCCAGCAGTCAACCCCAGGGGCGCCGGAACGAGCAGTACTTC. This codes for CASSQPQGRRNEQYF.

The rearrangement joins TRBV27 to TRBJ2-1; the match to TRBD2 covers 7 bases. V trimming: 3 bases; J trimming: 7 bases; junction bases outside the gene matches: 9. CDR3 length equals 15 residues. CDR1 is MNHEY, CDR2 SMNVEV, per germline (reference sequence). The DNA for the CDR3 is TGTGCCAGCAGTTTTGGGGCGGGAGTCGTGAATGAGCAGTTCTTC. It yields the protein CASSFGAGVVNEQFF.

The chain has TRBV29-1 and TRBJ1-6, with 8 bases matching TRBD1. Germline trimming cut 6 bases from V and 2 bases from J; bases unmatched to any gene: 3. CDR3 length: 14 residues. Germline values: CDR1 SQVTM, CDR2 ANQGSEA. CDR3 DNA: TGCAGCGTCGCGGACAGGGCCTATAATTCACCCCTCCACTTT. Its protein product is CSVADRAYNSPLHF.

A single count supports this clone. The same CDR3 can be traced to other DNA sequences in this sample. The rearrangement links TRBV11-2 to TRBJ1-2, with TRBD1 matching 7 bases. CDR3 length equals 12 residues. The ends lost 4 bases at V and 8 bases at J; junction bases unmatched: 4. Germline V gene data show CDR1 as SGHAT and CDR2 as FQNNGV. CDR3 nucleotides: TGTGCCAGCAGCTCGACAGGGTCCGGCTACACCTTC. This gives the protein CASSSTGSGYTF.

This chain uses TRBV2 with TRBJ2-7; 11 positions match TRBD1. Germline V gives CDR1 SNHLY, CDR2 FYNNEI. Trimming took 10 bases from V and 2 from J; bases not matched to a gene: 10. This CDR3 is built from 15 residues. The CDR3 sequence: CATRLDRGRPYEQYF. The CDR3 region has the DNA TGTGCCACCCGGCTGGACAGGGGGCGGCCCTACGAGCAGTACTTC.

A few counts support this clone. The V gene is TRBV18, the J gene TRBJ1-2, with D tentatively TRBD1 (6 bases). This CDR3 has 14 amino acids. Trimming removed 6 bases at V and 7 bases at J, with 18 bases between. Germline CDR1 KGHSH, CDR2 LQKENI. CDR3 nucleotides: TGTGCCAGCTCGGATCAACAGGGAGTGGGTGGCTACACCTTC. Translated: CASSDQQGVGGYTF.

V gene TRBV19 combines with J gene TRBJ2-5; 8 positions match TRBD2. Germline V gene data show CDR1 as LNHDA and CDR2 as SQIVND (reference sequence). The J segment lost 4 bases and the V segment lost 5 bases, leaving 9 bases of the junction unmatched. The CDR3 is made up of 15 amino acids. The CDR3 region has the DNA TGTGCCAGTAGTCCACCGGGACTAGTGGGAGAGACCCAGTACTTC. Protein: CASSPPGLVGETQYF.

The V call is TRBV25-1, the J call TRBJ2-2, with TRBD2 matching over 9 bases. V shed 0 bases, J shed 7 bases, and the junction held 12 bases outside the gene matches. CDR1 MGHDK and CDR2 SYGVNS come from the germline V gene. The CDR3 runs to 18 residues. CDR3 protein: CASSEYGYAGGPVGELFF. CDR3 bases: TGTGCCAGCAGTGAATACGGTTACGCGGGAGGGCCGGTCGGGGAGCTGTTTTTT.

There are a few counts of this clone. The CDR3 region is CASSPTSGTTYEQYF. CDR3 nucleotides: TGTGCCAGCAGCCCTACTAGCGGAACTACCTACGAGCAGTACTTC. The chain couples TRBV6-2 or TRBV6-3 to TRBJ2-7; TRBD2 matches at 8 bases. This CDR3 spans 15 amino acids. Germline V gene lookup returns CDR1 MNHEY and CDR2 SVGEGT. V lost 6 bases, J lost 2 bases, and 9 bases stayed unmatched.

This clone was recorded only once. The chain joins TRBV3-1 (or the pseudogene TRBV3-2) to TRBJ2-1; D might be TRBD1 (6 bases). In germline, CDR1 is LGHDT, CDR2 YNNKEL (reference sequence). This CDR3 is 13 amino acids long. Trimming took off 4 bases at V and 3 bases at J, with 7 bases between the two ends. The CDR3, as DNA: TGTGCCAGCAGCCTACAGGGCTACAATGAGCAGTTCTTC. Translating gives CASSLQGYNEQFF.

The chain carries TRBV7-9 and TRBJ2-1; perhaps TRBD2 as D (6 bases). The CDR3 is made up of 18 amino acids. V was shortened by 0 bases and J by 3 bases, with 18 bases between the two germline ends. From germline, CDR1 is SEHNR and CDR2 FQNEAQ (reference sequence). The CDR3 sequence: CASSLAHPGTVVYNEQFF. CDR3 DNA sequence: TGTGCCAGCAGCTTAGCCCACCCAGGGACTGTGGTCTACAATGAGCAGTTCTTC.

The V gene is TRBV5-1, the J gene TRBJ1-1; the match to TRBD1 covers 7 bases. The V gene's germline CDR1 is SGHRS and CDR2 YFSETQ. CDR3 length equals 14 residues. Germline trimming cut 6 bases from V and 2 bases from J; bases unmatched to any gene: 7. The CDR3 DNA is TGCGCCAGCACCCCGGGACAGATTAACACTGAAGCTTTCTTT. This sequence encodes CASTPGQINTEAFF.

This clone was counted only a few times. CDR3 nucleotides: TGTGCCAGCAGCACAGGGGGCCGCTACGAGCAGTACTTC. Translation: CASSTGGRYEQYF. V and J are TRBV27 and TRBJ2-7; 9 bases agree with TRBD1. V was pared by 6 bases and J by 3 bases, with 3 bases of the junction left unmatched. This CDR3 contains 13 residues. The V gene's germline CDR1 is MNHEY and CDR2 SMNVEV (reference sequence).

V usage is TRBV6-6 and J usage is TRBJ1-5, with 9 bases that match TRBD1. After removal of 6 bases from V and 3 bases from J, the junction contained 3 bases not matched to a gene. CDR3 length: 14 amino acids. From germline, CDR1 is MNHNY and CDR2 SVGAGI (reference sequence). As DNA, the CDR3 is TGTGCCAGCAGGGGGACAGGGAACAATCAGCCCCAGCATTTT. Its protein is CASRGTGNNQPQHF.

The count of this clone is one. This chain links TRBV5-6 with TRBJ1-2, with 7 bases fitting TRBD1. V lost 7 bases, J lost 4 bases, and 10 bases stayed unmatched. Germline values: CDR1 SGHDT, CDR2 YYEEEE. The CDR3 length is 14 residues. CDR3 DNA: TGTGCCAGCGCCAGGGGGATTTCTACCTATGGCTACACCTTC. Its protein product is CASARGISTYGYTF.